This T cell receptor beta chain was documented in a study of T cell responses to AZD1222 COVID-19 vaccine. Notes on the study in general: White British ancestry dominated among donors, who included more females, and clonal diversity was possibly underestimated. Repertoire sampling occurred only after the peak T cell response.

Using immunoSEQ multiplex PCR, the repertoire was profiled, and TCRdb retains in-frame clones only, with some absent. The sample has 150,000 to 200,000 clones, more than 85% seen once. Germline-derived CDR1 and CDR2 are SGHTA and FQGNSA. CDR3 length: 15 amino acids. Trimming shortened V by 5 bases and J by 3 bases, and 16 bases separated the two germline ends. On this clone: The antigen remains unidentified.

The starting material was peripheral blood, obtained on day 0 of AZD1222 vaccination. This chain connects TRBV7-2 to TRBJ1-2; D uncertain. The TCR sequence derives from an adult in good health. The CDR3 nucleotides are TGTGCCAGCAGCCCAGGAGGACCCGCTGACTATGGCTACACCTTC. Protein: CASSPGGPADYGYTF.